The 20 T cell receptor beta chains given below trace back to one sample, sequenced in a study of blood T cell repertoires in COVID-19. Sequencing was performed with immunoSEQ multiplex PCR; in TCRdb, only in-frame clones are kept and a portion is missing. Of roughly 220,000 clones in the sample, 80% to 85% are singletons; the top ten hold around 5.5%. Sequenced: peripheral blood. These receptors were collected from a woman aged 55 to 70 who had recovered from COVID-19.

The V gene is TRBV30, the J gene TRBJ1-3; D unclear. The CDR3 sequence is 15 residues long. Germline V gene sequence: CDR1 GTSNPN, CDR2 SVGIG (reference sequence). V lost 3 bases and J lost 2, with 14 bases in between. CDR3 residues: CAWSLGGLAGNTIYF. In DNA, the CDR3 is TGTGCCTGGAGCCTAGGTGGGTTGGCTGGAAACACCATATATTTT. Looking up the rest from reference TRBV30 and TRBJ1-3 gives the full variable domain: SQTIHQWPATLVQPVGSPLSLECTVEGTSNPNLYWYRQAAGRGLQLLFYSVGIGQISSEVPQNLSASRPQDRQFILSSKKLLLSDSGFYLCAWSLGGLAGNTIYFGEGSWLTVV.

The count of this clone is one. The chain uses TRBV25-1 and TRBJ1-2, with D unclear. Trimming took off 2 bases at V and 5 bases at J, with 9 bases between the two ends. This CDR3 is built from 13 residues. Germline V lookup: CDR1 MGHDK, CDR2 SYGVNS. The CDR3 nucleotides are TGTGCCAGCAGTGAAAAGGGAGGGTATGGCTACACCTTC. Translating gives CASSEKGGYGYTF.

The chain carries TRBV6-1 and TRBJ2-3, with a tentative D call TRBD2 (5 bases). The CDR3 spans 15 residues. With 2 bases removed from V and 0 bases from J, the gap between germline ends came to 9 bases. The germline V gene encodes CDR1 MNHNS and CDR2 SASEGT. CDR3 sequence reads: CASSEPAGSTDTQYF. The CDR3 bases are TGTGCCAGCAGTGAACCCGCGGGCAGCACAGATACGCAGTATTTT.

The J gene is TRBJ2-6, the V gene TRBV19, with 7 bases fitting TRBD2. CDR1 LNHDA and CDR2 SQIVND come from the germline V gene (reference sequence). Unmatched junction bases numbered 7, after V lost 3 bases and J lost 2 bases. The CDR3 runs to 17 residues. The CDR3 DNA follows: TGTGCCAGTAGTATCGTGGGGGGGAGGCCTGGGGCCAACGTCCTGACTTTC. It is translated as CASSIVGGRPGANVLTF.

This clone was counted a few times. CDR3 loop: CASSRLGTRGVGEQFF. Written as DNA, the CDR3 is TGTGCCAGCAGCCGACTCGGGACCCGGGGGGTGGGTGAGCAGTTCTTC. The chain uses TRBV5-8 and TRBJ2-1; 7 nucleotides agree with TRBD2. The J segment lost 9 bases and the V segment lost 4 bases, leaving 16 bases of the junction unmatched. CDR1 is SGHTS, CDR2 YDEGEE, per germline. The CDR3 is 16 residues long.

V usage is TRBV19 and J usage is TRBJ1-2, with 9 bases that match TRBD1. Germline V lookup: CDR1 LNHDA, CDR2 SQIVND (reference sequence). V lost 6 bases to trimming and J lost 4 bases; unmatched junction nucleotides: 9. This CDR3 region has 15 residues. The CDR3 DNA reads TGTGCCAGTAGGCCCGACAGGGGGTTAGGCTATGGCTACACCTTC. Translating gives CASRPDRGLGYGYTF.

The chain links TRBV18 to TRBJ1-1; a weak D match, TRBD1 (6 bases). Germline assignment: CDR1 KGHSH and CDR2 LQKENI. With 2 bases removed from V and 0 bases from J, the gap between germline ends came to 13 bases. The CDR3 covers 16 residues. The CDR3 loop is CASSPSKDSLNTEAFF. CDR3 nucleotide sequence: TGTGCCAGCTCACCAAGCAAGGACAGTTTGAACACTGAAGCTTTCTTT.

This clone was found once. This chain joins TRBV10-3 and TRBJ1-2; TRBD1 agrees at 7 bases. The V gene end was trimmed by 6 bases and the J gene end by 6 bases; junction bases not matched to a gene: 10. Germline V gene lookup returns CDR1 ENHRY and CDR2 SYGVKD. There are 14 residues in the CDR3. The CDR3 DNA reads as TGTGCCATCAGCCGACAGGGAAGAGAGGATGGCTACACCTTC. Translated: CAISRQGREDGYTF.

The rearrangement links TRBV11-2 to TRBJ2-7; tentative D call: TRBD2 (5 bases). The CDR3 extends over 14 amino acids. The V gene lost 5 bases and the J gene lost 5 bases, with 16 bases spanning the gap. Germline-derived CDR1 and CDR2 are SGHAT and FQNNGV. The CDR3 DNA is TGTGCCAGCAGCCTTATCTCAACCGGGAACGAGCAGTACTTC. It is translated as CASSLISTGNEQYF.

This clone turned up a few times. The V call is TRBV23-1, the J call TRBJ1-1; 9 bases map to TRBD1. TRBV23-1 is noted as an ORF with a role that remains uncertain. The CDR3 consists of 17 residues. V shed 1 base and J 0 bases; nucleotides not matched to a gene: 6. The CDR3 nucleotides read TGCGCCAGCAGTCAATGGTGGGACAGGGTAATGAACACTGAAGCTTTCTTT. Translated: CASSQWWDRVMNTEAFF.

CDR3 region: CASSIKYRGHTEAFF. As DNA, the CDR3 is TGTGCCAGCAGCATCAAATACAGGGGTCACACTGAAGCTTTCTTT. J is TRBJ1-1 and V is TRBV5-4; 7 positions agree with TRBD1. With 4 bases clipped from V and 3 bases from J, the junction kept 9 bases outside the gene matches. The CDR3 extends over 15 amino acids. Germline V gives CDR1 SGHNT, CDR2 YYREEE (reference sequence).

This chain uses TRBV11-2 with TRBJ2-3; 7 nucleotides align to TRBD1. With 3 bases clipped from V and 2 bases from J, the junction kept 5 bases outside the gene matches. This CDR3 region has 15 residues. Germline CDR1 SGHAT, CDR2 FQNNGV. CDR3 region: CASSFTGAFTDTQYF. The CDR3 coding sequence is TGTGCCAGCAGCTTCACAGGGGCCTTCACAGATACGCAGTATTTT.

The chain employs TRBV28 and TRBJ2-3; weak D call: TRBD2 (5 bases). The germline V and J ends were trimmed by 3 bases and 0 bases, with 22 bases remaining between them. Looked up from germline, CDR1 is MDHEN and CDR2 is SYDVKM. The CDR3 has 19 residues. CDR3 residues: CASSFPARGLSPSTDTQYF. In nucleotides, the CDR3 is TGTGCCAGCAGTTTCCCCGCGAGAGGGCTTTCCCCTAGCACAGATACGCAGTATTTT. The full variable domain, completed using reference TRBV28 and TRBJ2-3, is DVKVTQSSRYLVKRTGEKVFLECVQDMDHENMFWYRQDPGLGLRLIYFSYDVKMKEKGDIPEGYSVSREKKERFSLILESASTNQTSMYLCASSFPARGLSPSTDTQYFGPGTRLTVL.

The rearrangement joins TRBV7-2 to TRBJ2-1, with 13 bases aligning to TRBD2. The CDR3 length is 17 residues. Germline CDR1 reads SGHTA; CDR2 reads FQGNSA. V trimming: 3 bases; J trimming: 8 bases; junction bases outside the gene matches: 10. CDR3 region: CASSFQLAGGPKDEQFF. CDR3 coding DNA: TGTGCCAGCAGCTTCCAACTAGCGGGGGGGCCAAAGGATGAGCAGTTCTTC.

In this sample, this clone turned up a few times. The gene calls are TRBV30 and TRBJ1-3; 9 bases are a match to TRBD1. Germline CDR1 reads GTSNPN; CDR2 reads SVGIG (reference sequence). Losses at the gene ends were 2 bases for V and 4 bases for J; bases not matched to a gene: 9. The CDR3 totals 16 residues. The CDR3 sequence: CAWSPPLQGAGNTIYF. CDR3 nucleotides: TGTGCCTGGAGTCCCCCACTACAGGGGGCCGGAAACACCATATATTTT.

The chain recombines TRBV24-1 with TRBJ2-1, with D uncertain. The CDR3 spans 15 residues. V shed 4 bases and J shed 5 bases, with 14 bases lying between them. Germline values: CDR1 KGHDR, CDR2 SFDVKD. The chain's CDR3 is CATSDPSASDNEQFF. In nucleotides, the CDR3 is TGTGCCACCAGTGACCCCTCCGCTAGTGACAATGAGCAGTTCTTC.

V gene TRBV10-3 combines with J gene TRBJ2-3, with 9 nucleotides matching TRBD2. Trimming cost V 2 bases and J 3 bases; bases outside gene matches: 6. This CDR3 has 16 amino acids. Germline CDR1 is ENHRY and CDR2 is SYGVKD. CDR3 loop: CAISEQAGGFTDTQYF. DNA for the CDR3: TGTGCCATCAGTGAGCAAGCGGGGGGATTTACAGATACGCAGTATTTT.

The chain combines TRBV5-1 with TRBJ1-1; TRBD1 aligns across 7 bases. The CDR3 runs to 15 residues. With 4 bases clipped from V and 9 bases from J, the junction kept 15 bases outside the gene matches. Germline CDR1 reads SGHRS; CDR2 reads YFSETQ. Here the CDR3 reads CASSLGGSQTWQAFF. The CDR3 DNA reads TGCGCCAGCAGCCTAGGGGGCAGCCAAACGTGGCAAGCTTTCTTT.

The CDR3 DNA reads as TGCGCCAGCAGCCCCGCCGGGACAGGGGGCCGGTATGGCTACACCTTC. Its translation: CASSPAGTGGRYGYTF. The chain is built from TRBV5-1 and TRBJ1-2, with 12 bases matching TRBD1. Trimming removed 4 bases from V and 5 bases from J; junction bases left unmatched: 9. Germline lookup yields CDR1 SGHRS and CDR2 YFSETQ. The CDR3 is 16 amino acids.

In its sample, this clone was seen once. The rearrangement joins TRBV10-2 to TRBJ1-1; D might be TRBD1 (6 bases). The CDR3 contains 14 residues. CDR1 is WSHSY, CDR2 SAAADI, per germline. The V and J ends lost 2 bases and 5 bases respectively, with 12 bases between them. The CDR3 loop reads CASSEQQGGTEAFF. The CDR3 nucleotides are TGCGCCAGCAGTGAGCAACAGGGAGGGACTGAAGCTTTCTTT.